This T cell receptor (beta chain) emerged from a study of cytomegalovirus exposure and HLA in healthy donors. Germline V lookup: CDR1 SGDLS, CDR2 YYNGEE. The CDR3 is 16 amino acids. V trimming: 4 bases; J trimming: 3 bases; junction bases outside the gene matches: 8. Vbeta (60) and Jbeta (13) primers were used in the PCR. The table came from immunoSEQ multiplex PCR; TCRdb's copy has only in-frame clones and leaves some out. The table has around 50,000 clones, roughly 79% seen once. The sample consisted of PBMCs. This TCR was sampled from a middle-aged man in good health and CMV-seronegative. The V gene is TRBV9, the J gene TRBJ2-3, with 10 nucleotides matching TRBD1. CDR3 nucleotides: TGTGCCAGCAGCCCTACCGGGACAGGGGTGACAGATACGCAGTATTTT. This sequence encodes CASSPTGTGVTDTQYF.